This T cell receptor beta chain derives from a study of cytomegalovirus exposure and HLA in healthy donors. Primers: 60 Vbeta forward and 13 Jbeta reverse. Using immunoSEQ multiplex PCR, the repertoire was profiled, and TCRdb retains in-frame clones only, with some absent. This table has about 100,000 clones, roughly 82% appearing once. Study-wide findings and caveats: The authors judged a highly shared variant cluster likely a sequencing artifact. In a later analysis, a missense DCLRE1C variant was linked to TCR beta V- and J-gene trimming.

Points on this clone: What it binds is unknown.

Germline assignment: CDR1 SEHNR and CDR2 FQNEAQ (reference sequence). V dropped 5 bases and J dropped 3; count of bases not matched to a gene: 3. There are 13 residues in the CDR3. The study sampled nominally healthy donors, though unrecorded immune exposures were likely. The receptor comes from a young man in good health and CMV-seropositive. Sequences were obtained from PBMCs. The rearrangement uses TRBV7-9 and TRBJ1-2; 7 bases line up with TRBD1. Here the CDR3 reads CASSDGTDYGYTF. In DNA, the CDR3 is TGTGCCAGCAGCGACGGGACAGACTATGGCTACACCTTC.